These 7 T cell receptor beta chains share one sample of origin, sequenced in a study of CD8+CD57+ T cells in acquired aplastic anemia. Both TCR beta VDJ combination and CDR3 sequence profiling were carried out. Genomic DNA was the template for this profiling. TCRdb reanalysed the reads using MiXCR and keeps one entry per CDR3 protein. This table has a few hundred thousand distinct CDR3 sequences, 30% to 35% appearing once. Input material: sorted CD4+, CD8+, or CD8+CD57+ T cells (not recorded which) from PBMCs. The receptors derive from a human donor in good health, serving as a control.

The J gene is TRBJ1-1, the V gene TRBV29-1; no clear D. The CDR3 covers 13 residues. The germline gives CDR1 SQVTM, CDR2 ANQGSEA. V was clipped by 3 bases and J by 4 bases, with 12 bases between them. In DNA, the CDR3 is TGCAGCGTTGAGGGAAGAGAGGGCACTGAAGCTTTCTTT. Its translation: CSVEGREGTEAFF.

About this clonotype itself: Since no conserved phenylalanine or tryptophan closes the CDR3, a read error is the likely cause. No DNA is shown, since the ends of the CDR3 on it are uncertain; the CDR3 is the one TCRdb lists. V usage is TRBV2 and J usage is TRBJ2-6. Both ends counted, the CDR3 spans 14 residues. Germline loops: CDR1 SNHLY, CDR2 FYNNEI. The CDR3 loop is CATDVSSGANVLKI.

Note on this clonotype: A much larger clone differs from this one at a single base, so this may be a read error. The missing conserved phenylalanine or tryptophan at the end of this CDR3 makes a read error likely. This chain uses TRBV12-3 or TRBV12-4 with TRBJ1-2, with TRBD1 identical over 7 bases. This CDR3 spans 14 amino acids. V shed 2 bases, J shed 7 bases, and the junction held 7 bases outside the gene matches. The CDR3 here is CASSLSGTGAGYTS. DNA of the CDR3: TGTGCCAGCAGTTTATCCGGAACAGGGGCTGGCTACACCTCC.

The sample holds many counts of this clonotype. A read error may produce the germline difference seen at one junction end. V gene TRBV9 combines with J gene TRBJ2-5; a weak D match, TRBD1 (6 bases). The CDR3 has 14 residues. Per the germline V gene, CDR1 is SGDLS and CDR2 is YYNGEE. CDR3 amino acids: CASSPGTPQETQYF. The CDR3 DNA reads TGCGCCAGCAGCCCCGGGACACCGCAAGAGACCCAGTACTTC.

This chain joins TRBV11-1 and TRBJ2-1, with no clear D. This CDR3 comprises 20 residues. The V end lost 2 bases, the J end lost 0 bases, and 23 bases lay between the germline ends. Germline CDR1 and CDR2: SGHAT and FQDESV (reference sequence). CDR3 nucleotides: TGTGCCAGCAGCTTATACCCCCCATTTGTGACACCGAGCTCCTACAATGAGCAGTTCTTC. It yields the protein CASSLYPPFVTPSSYNEQFF.

This chain links TRBV28 with TRBJ1-2, with D possibly being TRBD1 (6 bases). The CDR3 has 17 amino acids. CDR1 and CDR2 (germline): MDHEN, SYDVKM. Trimming stripped 10 bases from V and 0 bases from J, with 24 bases between. The CDR3 loop reads CAIKNDLDRLSNYGYTF. In nucleotides, the CDR3 is TGTGCCATAAAAAACGACCTGGACAGATTATCTAACTATGGCTACACCTTC.

This clonotype was counted many times. CDR3 residues: CASSPGGPKGAWGRGYTF. Written as DNA, the CDR3 is TGTGCCAGCAGCCCCGGGGGACCCAAGGGGGCGTGGGGTCGCGGCTACACCTTC. V gene TRBV7-9 combines with J gene TRBJ1-2; 7 bases map to TRBD1. This CDR3 contains 18 residues. Per the germline V gene, CDR1 is SEHNR and CDR2 is FQNEAQ (reference sequence). V gave up 5 bases and J gave up 8 bases; unmatched junction bases: 23.